This T cell receptor (beta chain) was recorded in a study of blood T cell repertoires in COVID-19 (dated by TCRdb to between 2020 and 2021). Notes on the research overall: Samples from collaborators originated in the United States, Italy and Spain and spanned both the acute and convalescent phases of COVID-19. Where available, HLA class I and class II types were taken from metadata supplied by the sample provider and were not determined by assay-based typing. The sample metadata nearly always contained a de-identified subject ID, COVID-19 status, age in years and sex. The samples were drawn from two sources: the first 160 participants of the ongoing ImmuneRACE study, and some 1,300 subjects contributed by 6 global collaborators. The prospective study material was composed of cDNA or gDNA derived from T cells, B-cell-depleted T cells, or PBMCs. The repertoires were released in a freely available public database meant as a resource for research on the immune response to SARS-CoV-2. Subjects who had been exposed to COVID-19, were actively infected with it, or had recovered from it provided the deeply sampled blood TCRbeta repertoires that made up the dataset. Points the paper makes about the study in general: The amount of clinical and demographic metadata varied by source and participant and was provided uncurated.

To note about this clone: This receptor's antigen is unknown. Qualities for individual bases were not recorded, and no much larger clone is one base off.

TCRbeta CDR3 regions were amplified from genomic DNA using the immunoSEQ Assay, a bias-controlled multiplex PCR. In the source study's methods: The number of nucleated cells in each sample was estimated by amplification of reference gene primers within the assay. Sequence reads were collapsed and filtered to measure the absolute abundance of every unique TCRbeta CDR3 rearrangement. For each sample, productive Simpson clonality was calculated as the square root of Simpson's diversity index across productive rearrangements. Entries here come from immuneACCESS through TCRdb and include only in-frame sequences with V and J called. Some clones fail to appear in such tables; in the studies checked, an unresolved V gene covers under half of the shortfall, and the cause of the remainder is unknown. V and J calls plus clone size are reproduced from that table; the DNA served to infer D and trimming. Present in this sample are around 200,000 clones, less than 90% of which were seen just once. The biggest ten clones account for 2.5% to 3% of the sample.

CDR1 and CDR2 are drawn from the germline V gene: SQVTM, ANQGSEA. Trimming at the junction amounts to 1 base on V and 5 bases on J, and the germline ends lie 8 bases apart. From its cysteine to its phenylalanine, the CDR3 spans 12 amino acids. Only the CDR3 region is kept as DNA, spanning 36 bases read in frame from base 1. Participants in the prospective study were aged roughly 18 to 100 years, lived in under 30 United States geographic areas, and enrolled through a virtual design. To assign participants to cohorts, the prospective study relied on clinical history that participants themselves reported in a screening survey and a study questionnaire. Recovered participants in ImmuneRACE Cohort 3 were defined as having two consecutive negative NP/OP PCR tests, clearance from a healthcare professional, or resolution of symptoms. In the prospective study, mobile phlebotomists collected whole blood, serum and a nasopharyngeal or oropharyngeal swab from each participant. Over an approximately two-month period, participants in the prospective study had the option of providing additional blood draws and questionnaires. Before DNA extraction, prospective study blood samples were shipped either frozen or at room temperature.

The receptor was isolated from a young woman who had recovered from COVID-19. Recombination linked TRBV29-1 to TRBJ1-2, with the D gene call left open. Sequenced material: PBMCs or T cells enriched from blood (not recorded which). The DNA sequence is TGCAGCGTTGAAGTTAATACTTATGGCTACACCTTC. This codes for CSVEVNTYGYTF.